The source of this T cell receptor (beta chain) is a study of beta chain features in type 1 diabetes. Looking at the study overall: Sorted cells from all samples, numbering some 99,000,000, were examined. Study findings and constraints: Moderately but significantly shorter TCRB CDR3s were found in Type 1 diabetes patients in all four CD4+ subsets. For patients, the naive, central memory and Treg TCRB repertoires appeared more alike than for healthy donors. In patients and controls equally, PCR might favor templates that are shorter.

Expressed TCRB transcripts were sequenced after all isolated RNA was converted to cDNA. Some clones are missing from TCRdb's copy, which holds only in-frame ones; the method was immunoSEQ multiplex PCR. The sample has 970,000 or so clones; roughly 16% are singletons. This clone was observed a handful of times. Antigen specificity is unknown. V lost 3 bases, J lost 5 bases, and 1 base lay in between. CDR3 length: 11 residues. Germline loops: CDR1 SGHTA, CDR2 FQGNSA. The sample comprised naive CD4+ T cells from blood. The chain joins TRBV7-2 to TRBJ1-4, with D unresolved. The TCR comes from a woman in her late teens or twenties in good health. The CDR3 nucleotides are TGTGCCAGCAGCTTGAATGAAAAACTGTTTTTT. This sequence encodes CASSLNEKLFF.